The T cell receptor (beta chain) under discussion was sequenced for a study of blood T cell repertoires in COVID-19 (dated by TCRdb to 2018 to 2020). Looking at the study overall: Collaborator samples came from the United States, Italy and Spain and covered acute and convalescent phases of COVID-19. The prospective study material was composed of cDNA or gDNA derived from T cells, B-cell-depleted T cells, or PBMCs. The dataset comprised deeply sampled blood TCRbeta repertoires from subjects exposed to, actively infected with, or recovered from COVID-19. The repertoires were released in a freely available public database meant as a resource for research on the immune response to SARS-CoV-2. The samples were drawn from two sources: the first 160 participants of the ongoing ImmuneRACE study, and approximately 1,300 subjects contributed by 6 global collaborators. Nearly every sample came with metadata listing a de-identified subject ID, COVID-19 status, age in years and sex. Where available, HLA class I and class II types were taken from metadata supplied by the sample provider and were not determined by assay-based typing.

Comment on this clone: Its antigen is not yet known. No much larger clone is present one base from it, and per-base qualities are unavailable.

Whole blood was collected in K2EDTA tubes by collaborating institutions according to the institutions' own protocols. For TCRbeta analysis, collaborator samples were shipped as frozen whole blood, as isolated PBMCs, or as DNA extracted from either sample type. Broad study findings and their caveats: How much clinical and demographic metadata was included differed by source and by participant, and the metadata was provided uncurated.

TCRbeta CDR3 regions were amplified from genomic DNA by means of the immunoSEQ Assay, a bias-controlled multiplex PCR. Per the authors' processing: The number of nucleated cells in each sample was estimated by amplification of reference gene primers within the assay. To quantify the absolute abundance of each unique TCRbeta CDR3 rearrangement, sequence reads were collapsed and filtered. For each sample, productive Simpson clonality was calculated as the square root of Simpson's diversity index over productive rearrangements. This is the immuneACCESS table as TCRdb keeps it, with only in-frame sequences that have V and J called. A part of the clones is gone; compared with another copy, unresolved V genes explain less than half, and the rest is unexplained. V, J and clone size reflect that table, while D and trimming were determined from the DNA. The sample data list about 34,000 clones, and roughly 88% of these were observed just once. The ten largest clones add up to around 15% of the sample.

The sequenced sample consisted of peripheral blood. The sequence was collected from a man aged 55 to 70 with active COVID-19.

The CDR3 region has the sequence CASRIQGLLTNNEQFF. The nucleotide sequence is TGTGCCAGCAGGATACAGGGGCTCCTTACAAACAATGAGCAGTTCTTC. The rearranged segments are TRBV27 and TRBJ2-1, with 7 central nucleotides matching TRBD1. Relative to germline, V is missing 6 bases and J is missing 5 bases, with 13 bases of the junction outside any gene match. For CDR1 and CDR2, the germline V gene (reference sequence) lists MNHEY and SMNVEV. CDR3 length: 16 amino acids, cysteine to phenylalanine. The sequence is cut down to CDR3 DNA, 48 bases in frame from base 1.